The 26 T cell receptor beta chains below all came from one sample that was sequenced in a study of blood T cell repertoires in COVID-19. The assay was immunoSEQ multiplex PCR, and TCRdb's table has in-frame clones only and misses some. The sample shows about 480,000 clones, around 88% of them seen only once. The specimen was peripheral blood. Receptors were obtained from a woman between 50 and 59 years old with COVID-19, enrolled during active disease.

This chain links TRBV4-2 with TRBJ2-3, with 8 bases fitting TRBD2. V lost 4 bases to trimming and J lost 0 bases; unmatched junction nucleotides: 12. CDR1 and CDR2 (germline): LGHNA, YNFKEQ. CDR3 length: 18 amino acids. The CDR3 DNA reads as TGTGCCAGCAGCCTTCCAGCGGGGGCCTCCTCTAGCACAGATACGCAGTATTTT. Translation gives CASSLPAGASSSTDTQYF.

The CDR3 region is CASSIDSTSNQPQHF. CDR3 in DNA: TGTGCCAGCAGTATCGACAGCACTAGCAATCAGCCCCAGCATTTT. This chain joins TRBV6-2 or TRBV6-3 and TRBJ1-5; possible D gene TRBD1, 5 bases. The CDR3 consists of 15 residues. CDR1 is MNHEY and CDR2 is SVGEGT in the germline V gene. Trimming removed 5 bases at V and 0 bases at J, with 11 bases between.

The V and J genes are TRBV5-6 and TRBJ1-2, with TRBD1 as a possible D gene (6 bases). The V and J ends lost 4 bases and 3 bases respectively, with 10 bases between them. Looked up from germline, CDR1 is SGHDT and CDR2 is YYEEEE. The CDR3 sequence is 13 residues long. CDR3 DNA: TGTGCCAGCAGCCCAACAGGGTACTATGGCTACACCTTC. Its protein product is CASSPTGYYGYTF.

Concerning this clone itself: Other DNA sequences in the sample encode the same CDR3. The rearrangement links TRBV5-4 to TRBJ1-1, with TRBD1 matching over 10 bases. Trimming removed 4 bases from V and 5 bases from J; junction bases left unmatched: 8. The CDR3 is made up of 15 amino acids. The germline gives CDR1 SGHNT, CDR2 YYREEE (reference sequence). The DNA of the CDR3 is TGTGCCAGCAGCCCGACGGACAGGGGGGAGACTGAAGCTTTCTTT. Amino acid sequence: CASSPTDRGETEAFF.

V gene TRBV19 combines with J gene TRBJ1-5, with TRBD1 identical over 8 bases. Germline V gives CDR1 LNHDA, CDR2 SQIVND (reference sequence). This CDR3 has 15 amino acids. V shed 5 bases, J shed 1 base, and the junction held 4 bases outside the gene matches. The CDR3 DNA follows: TGTGCCAGTAGTCAAGGACAGGGAAGCAATCAGCCCCAGCATTTT. Encoded protein: CASSQGQGSNQPQHF. The whole variable domain, filled in from reference TRBV19 and TRBJ1-5, reads DGGITQSPKYLFRKEGQNVTLSCEQNLNHDAMYWYRQDPGQGLRLIYYSQIVNDFQKGDIAEGYSVSREKKESFPLTVTSAQKNPTAFYLCASSQGQGSNQPQHFGDGTRLSIL.

The chain is built from TRBV6-1 and TRBJ2-2, with TRBD1 as a possible D gene (5 bases). Between the trimmed V and J ends, which lost 3 bases and 8 bases, there was a span of 13 bases. There are 14 residues in the CDR3. Germline V lookup: CDR1 MNHNS, CDR2 SASEGT. CDR3 in DNA: TGTGCCAGCAGTGATTGGATTAGGGGTGGGGAGCTGTTTTTT. It yields the protein CASSDWIRGGELFF.

The chain couples TRBV5-4 to TRBJ1-1; no definite D call. Per germline, CDR1 SGHNT and CDR2 YYREEE (reference sequence). The CDR3 sequence is 15 residues long. Trimming removed 4 bases at V and 0 bases at J, with 13 bases between. The DNA of the CDR3 is TGTGCCAGCAGCCCCTCCGCGAGGGTGAACACTGAAGCTTTCTTT. Translated, it gives CASSPSARVNTEAFF.

The chain links TRBV12-3 or TRBV12-4 to TRBJ2-1, with TRBD2 matching over 8 bases. The CDR3 sequence is 13 residues long. Unmatched junction bases numbered 6, after V lost 6 bases and J lost 8 bases. CDR3 sequence reads: CASRLPGGDEQFF. The DNA for the CDR3 is TGTGCCAGCAGACTTCCGGGGGGGGATGAGCAGTTCTTC.

J is TRBJ1-2 and V is TRBV6-6; D is undetermined. The germline V gene encodes CDR1 MNHNY and CDR2 SVGAGI (reference sequence). V lost 7 bases to trimming and J lost 7 bases, with 16 bases between them. The CDR3 loop spans 13 amino acids. The CDR3 DNA is TGTGCCAGCACTCAAAGCACAGCACCTGGCTACACCTTC. As protein: CASTQSTAPGYTF.

This chain links TRBV30 with TRBJ1-5; 7 nucleotides agree with TRBD1. Germline V gene sequence: CDR1 GTSNPN, CDR2 SVGIG (reference sequence). This CDR3 is built from 16 residues. The trim removed 3 bases at V and 1 base at J, leaving 9 bases unmatched. This CDR3 reads CAWSYHRGGSNQPQHF. As DNA, the CDR3 is TGTGCCTGGAGCTATCACAGGGGAGGAAGCAATCAGCCCCAGCATTTT. Using reference TRBV30 and TRBJ1-5 for the parts outside the CDR3, the full variable domain is SQTIHQWPATLVQPVGSPLSLECTVEGTSNPNLYWYRQAAGRGLQLLFYSVGIGQISSEVPQNLSASRPQDRQFILSSKKLLLSDSGFYLCAWSYHRGGSNQPQHFGDGTRLSIL.

This rearrangement joins TRBV7-2 to TRBJ2-3; TRBD2 matches at 8 bases. The ends lost 4 bases at V and 4 bases at J; junction bases unmatched: 7. The CDR3 sequence is 15 residues long. CDR1 is SGHTA and CDR2 is FQGNSA in the germline V gene. CDR3 region: CASSYDGLAPDTQYF. The CDR3 DNA follows: TGTGCCAGCAGCTACGATGGACTAGCCCCAGATACGCAGTATTTT.

The rearrangement uses TRBV3-1 (or the pseudogene TRBV3-2) and TRBJ1-2; tentatively, D is TRBD1 (6 bases). This CDR3 has 16 amino acids. V was shortened by 1 base and J by 0 bases, with 12 bases between the two germline ends. Germline CDR1 reads LGHDT; CDR2 reads YNNKEL (reference sequence). In nucleotides, the CDR3 is TGTGCCAGCAGCCAAGGGTGGGAGGGGGCTAACTATGGCTACACCTTC. Its translation: CASSQGWEGANYGYTF.

CDR3: CASSVDRRGNTEAFF. CDR3 sequence (DNA): TGTGCCAGCAGCGTAGATAGGAGGGGGAACACTGAAGCTTTCTTT. The rearrangement links TRBV9 to TRBJ1-1, with TRBD1 as a possible D gene (5 bases). This CDR3 comprises 15 residues. Trimming took off 0 bases at V and 1 base at J, with 10 bases between the two ends. Looked up from germline, CDR1 is SGDLS and CDR2 is YYNGEE.

This chain links TRBV12-3 or TRBV12-4 with TRBJ2-1; D is unclear. The CDR3 runs 13 residues. Trimming took 6 bases from V and 4 from J, leaving 10 bases between them. CDR3 coding DNA: TGTGCCAGCAGCAAGACACCATACAATGAGCAGTTCTTC. Translated: CASSKTPYNEQFF.

The chain employs TRBV14 and TRBJ2-1, with 12 bases matching TRBD2. The CDR3 sequence is 19 residues long. Germline values: CDR1 SGHDN, CDR2 FVKESK. The trim removed 0 bases at V and 1 base at J, leaving 7 bases unmatched. CDR3 nucleotides: TGTGCCAGCAGCCAAGATTGGGCCGGGACTAGCGGGTCCTACAATGAGCAGTTCTTC. Its translation: CASSQDWAGTSGSYNEQFF.

This chain joins TRBV27 and TRBJ2-5; no clear D gene. V gave up 4 bases and J gave up 0 bases, with 6 bases separating them. The germline gives CDR1 MNHEY, CDR2 SMNVEV (reference sequence). The CDR3 length is 13 residues. CDR3 DNA: TGTGCCAGCAGTTCCGACTACCAAGAGACCCAGTACTTC. Residues: CASSSDYQETQYF.

V is TRBV9 and J is TRBJ2-2; 7 positions agree with TRBD2. CDR3 size: 17 residues. From germline, CDR1 is SGDLS and CDR2 YYNGEE. V was clipped by 4 bases and J by 3 bases; unmatched bases: 12. This CDR3 reads CASSPHGWGGDTGELFF. The CDR3 nucleotides read TGTGCCAGCAGCCCCCATGGGTGGGGAGGGGACACCGGGGAGCTGTTTTTT.

This chain uses TRBV2 with TRBJ1-5, with 10 bases matching TRBD1. This CDR3 has 15 amino acids. Germline V gene data show CDR1 as SNHLY and CDR2 as FYNNEI. Trimming took 7 bases from V and 6 from J; bases not matched to a gene: 9. The CDR3 nucleotides are TGTGCCAGCACTTTAAGGACAGGGGGGAGTCAGCCCCAGCATTTT. Protein: CASTLRTGGSQPQHF.

The chain has TRBV6-1 and TRBJ1-5, with 7 bases lining up with TRBD1. Trimming at V came to 6 bases and at J to 6 bases, leaving 14 bases not matched to a gene. Per the germline V gene, CDR1 is MNHNS and CDR2 is SASEGT. The CDR3 has 16 residues. The chain's CDR3 is CASREKSGTVFQPQHF. The CDR3 DNA follows: TGTGCCAGCAGAGAAAAATCCGGGACAGTTTTTCAGCCCCAGCATTTT.

This chain links TRBV4-1 with TRBJ2-7; a possible D gene is TRBD2 (5 bases). Germline V lookup: CDR1 MGHRA, CDR2 YSYEKL. This CDR3 contains 15 residues. With 0 bases removed from V and 2 bases from J, the gap between germline ends came to 11 bases. In DNA form, the CDR3 reads TGCGCCAGCAGCCAAGAAGAGGGCAGAACCTACGAGCAGTACTTC. Translating it yields CASSQEEGRTYEQYF.

This chain joins TRBV3-1 (or the pseudogene TRBV3-2) and TRBJ1-2; no clear D gene. V shed 6 bases and J shed 6 bases, with 14 bases lying between them. The CDR3 loop spans 13 amino acids. Germline-derived CDR1 and CDR2 are LGHDT and YNNKEL (reference sequence). The CDR3 loop is CASRGRNWDGYTF. Here the CDR3 DNA reads TGTGCCAGCAGGGGCCGTAATTGGGATGGCTACACCTTC.

The V and J genes are TRBV3-1 (or the pseudogene TRBV3-2) and TRBJ1-2; 8 bases agree with TRBD1. There are 13 residues in the CDR3. V was clipped by 3 bases and J by 8 bases; unmatched bases: 5. Germline lookup yields CDR1 LGHDT and CDR2 YNNKEL (reference sequence). The DNA of the CDR3 is TGTGCCAGCAGCCACGACAGGGGTGAAGGCTACACCTTC. Translated, it gives CASSHDRGEGYTF.

The chain joins TRBV6-5 to TRBJ2-1, with 9 bases aligning to TRBD2. From germline, CDR1 is MNHEY and CDR2 SVGAGI. This CDR3 comprises 15 residues. J lost 7 bases, V lost 8 bases, and 12 bases had no gene match. The DNA of the CDR3 is TGTGCCAGCTTCCAGGGCGGGGGGGCCAGGAATGAGCAGTTCTTC. This encodes CASFQGGGARNEQFF.

The chain joins TRBV28 to TRBJ2-3; 9 bases map to TRBD2. Trimming removed 4 bases from V and 3 bases from J; junction bases left unmatched: 14. Germline CDR1 MDHEN, CDR2 SYDVKM. The CDR3 totals 18 residues. CDR3 DNA sequence: TGTGCCAGCAGTTCTAGCGGGGTTTCGATCGTGGGAACAGATACGCAGTATTTT. It yields the protein CASSSSGVSIVGTDTQYF.

Here the CDR3 DNA reads TGTGCCAGCAGCTTAGAGGGGGGGTCCAATTCTTCACCCCTCCACTTT. Protein sequence: CASSLEGGSNSSPLHF. The genes are TRBV7-8 and TRBJ1-6; a weak D match, TRBD1 (6 bases). V lost 1 base and J 9 bases, leaving 16 bases between the germline ends. CDR3 length: 16 residues. The germline gives CDR1 SGHVS, CDR2 FQNEAQ. Full variable domain (remainder filled in from reference TRBV7-8 and TRBJ1-6): GAGVSQSPRYKVAKRGQDVALRCDPISGHVSLFWYQQALGQGPEFLTYFQNEAQLDKSGLPSDRFFAERPEGSVSTLKIQRTQQEDSAVYLCASSLEGGSNSSPLHFGNGTRLTVT.

The chain uses TRBV7-8 and TRBJ1-5; D gene uncertain. V gave up 4 bases and J gave up 4 bases, with 11 bases separating them. CDR3 length: 14 residues. Germline CDR1 SGHVS, CDR2 FQNEAQ. The CDR3 spells CASSSSSGNQPQHF. The CDR3 nucleotides are TGTGCCAGCAGCTCCTCCTCGGGGAATCAGCCCCAGCATTTT.